The 8 T cell receptor beta chains given below trace back to one sample, sequenced in a study of cytomegalovirus exposure and HLA in healthy donors. The protocol was immunoSEQ multiplex PCR, while the TCRdb copy is restricted to in-frame clones and leaves out a portion. Of 330,000 or so clones listed, 86% are singletons. Sequences were obtained from PBMCs. The receptors stem from a woman aged 18-29 years in good health and CMV-seronegative.

This chain connects TRBV30 to TRBJ1-2; D might be TRBD1 (6 bases). Deletions cut 2 bases from V and 8 bases from J, with 12 bases between. The CDR3 covers 12 residues. Germline lookup yields CDR1 GTSNPN and CDR2 SVGIG (reference sequence). The CDR3: CAWSLAGVGYTF. The CDR3 DNA is TGTGCCTGGAGTCTGGCAGGGGTCGGCTACACCTTC.

In this sample, this clone turned up many times. The chain uses TRBV4-1 and TRBJ2-3, with 10 bases lining up with TRBD2. CDR1 and CDR2 from the germline V gene are MGHRA and YSYEKL. J lost 5 bases, V lost 0 bases, and 8 bases had no gene match. CDR3 length equals 17 residues. The CDR3 DNA is TGCGCCAGCAGCCAAGATGGCCTAGCGGGAGTGTTAGATACGCAGTATTTT. Protein: CASSQDGLAGVLDTQYF.

The V gene is TRBV6-5, the J gene TRBJ1-2, with 9 bases aligning to TRBD1. The CDR3 contains 14 residues. Germline V gene data show CDR1 as MNHEY and CDR2 as SVGAGI. Trimming took 5 bases from V and 6 from J; bases not matched to a gene: 7. CDR3 sequence reads: CASSNQGQGNGYTF. For the CDR3, the DNA is TGTGCCAGCAGTAATCAGGGACAGGGAAATGGCTACACCTTC.

The chain couples TRBV27 to TRBJ2-7; 11 bases line up with TRBD1. V lost 5 bases, J lost 2 bases, and 2 bases stayed unmatched. CDR3 length equals 14 residues. Germline lookup yields CDR1 MNHEY and CDR2 SMNVEV (reference sequence). This CDR3 is CASSAGQGAYEQYF. CDR3 nucleotide sequence: TGTGCCAGCAGTGCGGGACAGGGGGCCTACGAGCAGTACTTC.

The rearrangement links TRBV28 to TRBJ1-1; D is uncertain. Trimming shortened V by 6 bases and J by 1 base, and 9 bases separated the two germline ends. The CDR3 has 13 residues. Germline V gives CDR1 MDHEN, CDR2 SYDVKM. CDR3 region: CASSPSGNTEAFF. The CDR3 DNA follows: TGTGCCAGCAGCCCTTCAGGGAACACTGAAGCTTTCTTT. The full variable domain, in which reference TRBV28 and TRBJ1-1 provide the parts outside the CDR3, is DVKVTQSSRYLVKRTGEKVFLECVQDMDHENMFWYRQDPGLGLRLIYFSYDVKMKEKGDIPEGYSVSREKKERFSLILESASTNQTSMYLCASSPSGNTEAFFGQGTRLTVV.

Only a few counts were recorded for this clone. This chain links TRBV4-1 with TRBJ2-6; 11 nucleotides align to TRBD2. V shed 1 base, J shed 0 bases, and the junction held 5 bases outside the gene matches. The CDR3 has 19 residues. Germline V lookup: CDR1 MGHRA, CDR2 YSYEKL. CDR3 residues: CASSQVGLADTSGANVLTF. CDR3 nucleotide sequence: TGCGCCAGCAGCCAAGTGGGACTAGCGGACACCTCTGGGGCCAACGTCCTGACTTTC.

There are a few counts of this clone. The V and J genes are TRBV7-4 and TRBJ1-5; possible D gene TRBD1, 6 bases. Germline CDR1 SGHVT, CDR2 SQSDAQ. CDR3 length: 17 amino acids. V was clipped by 11 bases and J by 0 bases, with 23 bases between them. The CDR3 DNA is TGTGCCCGATCTCGGCAGGGGACGCCCTATAGCAATCAGCCCCAGCATTTT. This sequence encodes CARSRQGTPYSNQPQHF.

This chain joins TRBV27 and TRBJ1-2; tentatively, D is TRBD1 (6 bases). Germline loops: CDR1 MNHEY, CDR2 SMNVEV (reference sequence). CDR3 length equals 12 residues. V gave up 4 bases and J gave up 7 bases, with 10 bases separating them. The CDR3 DNA reads as TGTGCCAGCAGTTCAGGGGCGGGTGGCTACACCTTC. Residues: CASSSGAGGYTF.